This T cell receptor (beta chain) derives from a study of technical replicates of blood from several donors. This clone was seen once. V was trimmed by 7 bases and J by 2 bases, leaving 14 bases between them. Germline lookup yields CDR1 SQVTM and CDR2 ANQGSEA. The CDR3 runs to 13 residues. TCRdb keeps only in-frame clones here, not all; method: immunoSEQ multiplex PCR. The sample yields some 17,000 clones, around nine tenths seen once. V is TRBV29-1 and J is TRBJ2-5; perhaps TRBD2 as D (6 bases). The sequence was obtained from a human donor in good health. Sequencing used PBMCs. This CDR3 is CSATGTAQETQYF. The CDR3 bases are TGCAGCGCTACCGGGACTGCACAAGAGACCCAGTACTTC.